The sequence of this T cell receptor (beta chain) was determined in a study of blood T cell repertoires in COVID-19. Study summary: Spain, Italy and the United States supplied samples that represented acute and convalescent COVID-19. T cells, B-cell-depleted T cells, or PBMCs supplied cDNA or gDNA.

Cohorts were based on clinical histories the participants reported. This clone has a handful of counts. In the authors' methods: Using reference gene primer amplification, nucleated cell counts were estimated. TCRdb's copy holds only in-frame clones and misses some; the assay was immunoSEQ multiplex PCR. The DNA was the basis for D and trimming; V, J and clone size are from that table. The data contain hundreds of thousands of clones, approximately 85% of them singletons. Sequencing input: PBMCs or T cells enriched from blood (not recorded which). The sequence was collected from a woman aged 50 to 65 with acute COVID-19.

The DNA of the CDR3 is TGTGCCAGCAGCCAAGGCATAGGGACTAGAGAGTTCTTC. It is translated as CASSQGIGTREFF. The chain has TRBV14 and TRBJ2-1, with TRBD2 identical over 8 bases. There are 13 residues in the CDR3. CDR1 is SGHDN and CDR2 is FVKESK in the germline V gene. V was clipped by 1 base and J by 14 bases; unmatched bases: 7.